This T cell receptor (beta chain) was recorded in a study of T cell repertoires in cytomegalovirus infection. Per the germline V gene, CDR1 is DFQATT and CDR2 is SNEGSKA (reference sequence). V shed 3 bases and J shed 2 bases, with 8 bases lying between them. CDR3 length: 12 residues. One entry per CDR3 protein results from TCRdb running MiXCR on the reads. The sample shows roughly 720,000 distinct CDR3 sequences, about a third of them seen only once. The gene calls are TRBV20-1 and TRBJ2-7, with no clear D. The TCR sequence derives from a human donor in good health (CMV status not recorded). Some clones in this sample may be carry-over from other donors' samples. Sequenced sample: PBMCs. CDR3 in amino acids: CSARDGAYEQYF. CDR3 DNA: TGCAGTGCTAGGGACGGCGCCTACGAGCAGTACTTC.